There are a few counts of the clone carrying this T cell receptor beta chain. Antigen specificity is unknown. This sample is drawn from a study of T cells in Graves' hyperthyroidism and ophthalmopathy. Overall study findings and caveats: A 13 V-J model separated ophthalmopathy from stable hyperthyroidism.

What was amplified from RNA transcripts were TCR beta CDR3 regions. The HTBI primer set served for first-round RT-PCR of the TCR CDR3. One entry per CDR3 protein results from TCRdb running MiXCR on the multiplex PCR reads. The sample shows hundreds of thousands of distinct CDR3 sequences, roughly 13% of them seen only once. The germline CDR1 and CDR2 sequences are SGHRS and YFSETQ. Trimming pared 1 base from V and 1 base from J, leaving 11 bases between. CDR3 size: 15 residues. The cohort's ophthalmopathy patients, a group with duration under 3 months, had a Clinical Activity Score of at least 3 and a NOSPECS grade of at least 4.

Sequenced input: blood. The rearrangement uses TRBV5-1 and TRBJ1-1; D is ambiguous. The source of this sequence is a man in his fifties or sixties with Graves' ophthalmopathy. CDR3 protein: CASSLWLFTNTEAFF. In DNA, the CDR3 is TGCGCCAGCAGCTTGTGGCTATTCACGAACACTGAAGCTTTCTTT.